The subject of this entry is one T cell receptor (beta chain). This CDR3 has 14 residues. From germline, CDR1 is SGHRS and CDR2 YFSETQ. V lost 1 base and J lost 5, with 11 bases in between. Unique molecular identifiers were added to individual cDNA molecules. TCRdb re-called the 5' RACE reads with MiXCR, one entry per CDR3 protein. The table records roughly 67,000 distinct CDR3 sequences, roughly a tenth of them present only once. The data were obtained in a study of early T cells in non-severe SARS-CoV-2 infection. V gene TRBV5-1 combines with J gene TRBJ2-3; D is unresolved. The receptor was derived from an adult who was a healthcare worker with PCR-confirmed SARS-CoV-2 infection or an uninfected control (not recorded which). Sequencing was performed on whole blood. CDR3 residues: CASSLSAERDTQYF. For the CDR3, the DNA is TGCGCCAGCAGCTTGTCGGCGGAGAGAGATACGCAGTATTTT.